This TCR beta chain was profiled in a study of chemoradiotherapy in HPV16-positive cancers. For this clone: What it recognizes is unknown.

Germline values: CDR1 SNHLY, CDR2 FYNNEI. V dropped 4 bases and J dropped 5 bases, with 17 bases sitting between them. CDR3 length equals 15 residues. Study conclusions and caveats: Non-HPV-specific T cells did not expand in tumors during treatment, whereas candidate HPV-specific clones and E7-related motifs did. The functional HPV-specific definition rests on just a couple of HPV16-positive patients. Better recurrence-free survival went with HPV-responsive T-cell expansion in HPV16-positive patients.

TCRdb keeps only in-frame clones here, not all; method: immunoSEQ multiplex PCR. The sample holds 4,500 or so clones, about nine tenths seen once. V usage is TRBV2 and J usage is TRBJ2-5; perhaps TRBD1 as D (5 bases). This TCR came from a human donor with HPV-associated anogenital cancer. Sequenced material: tumor tissue, taken from a patient who underwent chemoradiotherapy. This chain's CDR3 is CASSAGLDPLETQYF. The CDR3 bases are TGTGCCAGCAGTGCAGGGTTGGATCCCCTGGAGACCCAGTACTTC.